These 5 T cell receptor beta chains were all obtained from the same sample, sequenced in a study of shared clonotypes between healthy human individuals. Clones were sequenced by immunoSEQ multiplex PCR, and TCRdb holds only the in-frame ones, with some missing. The repertoire has around 1.5 million clones, 98% of them found once; the top ten carry about 0.45%. The sample was naive CD4+ T cells sorted from blood. The subset denotes: CD45RA+ positively selected. These receptors all come from a man under 40 in good health.

The J gene is TRBJ2-7, the V gene TRBV19; tentative D call: TRBD2 (5 bases). The CDR3 totals 16 residues. The germline V gene encodes CDR1 LNHDA and CDR2 SQIVND (reference sequence). Trimming left V 4 bases short and J 3 bases short, with 19 bases between. The CDR3 DNA is TGTGCCAGTAGTACAGACCGGACTTTAATTTACTACGAGCAGTACTTC. This sequence encodes CASSTDRTLIYYEQYF.

The chain recombines TRBV11-2 with TRBJ1-2, with 8 bases identical to TRBD1. The V segment lost 1 base and the J segment 7 bases; nucleotides outside the gene matches: 11. Germline CDR1 SGHAT, CDR2 FQNNGV. The CDR3 is 16 residues long. The CDR3 coding sequence is TGTGCCAGCAGCTTAGGGGTCCAGGGGGCCGTTTTTGGCTACACCTTC. This translates into CASSLGVQGAVFGYTF.

This chain connects TRBV29-1 to TRBJ2-7, with D tentatively TRBD1 (6 bases). Germline V lookup: CDR1 SQVTM, CDR2 ANQGSEA. Between the trimmed V and J ends, which lost 3 bases and 5 bases, there was a span of 14 bases. This CDR3 contains 13 residues. In DNA form, the CDR3 reads TGCAGCGTTGATCTCCCAGGGGTCCACGAGCAGTACTTC. Amino acids: CSVDLPGVHEQYF.

V is TRBV4-1 and J is TRBJ2-2; D remains unclear. From germline, CDR1 is MGHRA and CDR2 YSYEKL. There are 16 residues in the CDR3. V gave up 3 bases and J gave up 6 bases, with 17 bases separating them. The CDR3 region has the DNA TGCGCCAGCAGCCACCCGCACGGGCTACCCGCCGGGGAGCTGTTTTTT. This codes for CASSHPHGLPAGELFF.

This clone has just one count. J is TRBJ1-5 and V is TRBV10-3; a weak D match, TRBD1 (5 bases). The CDR3 sequence is 14 residues long. Germline V gene data show CDR1 as ENHRY and CDR2 as SYGVKD. Trimming removed 3 bases at V and 6 bases at J, with 12 bases between. The CDR3 is CAISERGESQPQHF. The CDR3 DNA reads as TGTGCCATCAGTGAAAGGGGAGAGAGTCAGCCCCAGCATTTT.